These T cell receptor beta chains were read from a single sample in a study of OX40 agonist ivuxolimab in advanced cancers. The assay was immunoSEQ multiplex PCR, and TCRdb's table has in-frame clones only and misses some. Of fewer than 70,000 clones in the sample, more than 65% were seen once. The specimen comprised CD4+ or CD8+ T cells sorted from blood, sampled in a trial of the OX40 agonist ivuxolimab. These receptor sequences come from an adult with an advanced solid tumor such as melanoma, head and neck, liver or kidney cancer. The CDR3 runs from the conserved cysteine through the conserved F or W. D genes are given only for firm matches. Size is stated for part of the rows, as once, few or many counts, or as a class when the clone is expanded.

TRBV4-3	TRBJ1-3	NA	NA	CASSQRISGPGNTIYF	TGCGCCAGCAGCCAACGAATATCAGGCCCTGGAAACACCATATATTTT
TRBV5-4	TRBJ2-2	NA	TRBD2	CASSVRGLADTGELFF	TGTGCCAGCAGCGTCCGGGGACTAGCAGACACCGGGGAGCTGTTTTTT
TRBV15	TRBJ1-2	NA	TRBD1	CATSPGGGQGLYGYTF	TGTGCCACCAGCCCAGGGGGGGGACAGGGACTCTATGGCTACACCTTC
TRBV5-1	TRBJ2-7	NA	NA	CASSTGYEQYF	TGCGCCAGCAGCACTGGCTACGAGCAGTACTTC
TRBV2	TRBJ1-2	NA	TRBD1	CASSDLGQGNYGYTF	TGTGCCAGCAGTGACCTCGGACAGGGTAACTATGGCTACACCTTC
TRBV5-1	TRBJ2-3	few	NA	CASSLEESTQYF	TGCGCCAGCAGCTTGGAAGAGTCTACGCAGTATTTT
TRBV2	TRBJ1-5	NA	NA	CASSPLTTGNQPQHF	TGTGCCAGCAGTCCCTTAACAACAGGCAATCAGCCCCAGCATTTT
TRBV7-6	TRBJ2-1	NA	NA	CASSPYSVGSYNEQFF	TGTGCCAGCAGCCCGTACAGCGTGGGCTCCTACAATGAGCAGTTCTTC
TRBV19	TRBJ1-2	NA	NA	CASGGTVREGGGYTF	TGTGCCAGTGGCGGAACGGTCAGGGAAGGAGGTGGCTACACCTTC
TRBV18	TRBJ2-5	NA	TRBD2	CASSPASGGAETQYF	TGTGCCAGCTCACCTGCTAGCGGGGGAGCAGAGACCCAGTACTTC
TRBV9	TRBJ1-4	once	NA	CASSFSPAGGEKLFF	TGTGCCAGCAGCTTCAGCCCGGCGGGGGGTGAAAAACTGTTTTTT
TRBV4-1	TRBJ2-4	NA	TRBD1	CASSQDGTGGGAKNIQYF	TGCGCCAGCAGCCAGGATGGTACAGGGGGCGGGGCCAAAAACATTCAGTACTTC
TRBV28	TRBJ2-7	NA	NA	CASRRDSAGGEQYF	TGTGCCAGCAGGAGGGACAGCGCTGGGGGGGAGCAGTACTTC
TRBV11-1	TRBJ2-7	NA	NA	CATSQTSVEQYF	TGTGCCACCTCGCAGACCTCCGTGGAGCAGTACTTC
TRBV19	TRBJ1-2	NA	NA	CASSTVTGAYGYTF	TGTGCCAGTAGTACAGTCACAGGAGCCTATGGCTACACCTTC
TRBV9	TRBJ2-4	NA	NA	CASSEDIVAKNIQYF	TGTGCCAGCAGCGAGGACATAGTAGCCAAAAACATTCAGTACTTC
TRBV7-2	TRBJ2-7	NA	NA	CASSLERMSYEQYF	TGTGCCAGCAGCTTAGAACGGATGTCCTACGAGCAGTACTTC
TRBV5-4	TRBJ1-1	NA	TRBD1	CASSQELTGTGREAFF	TGTGCCAGCAGCCAAGAATTGACAGGGACGGGCCGAGAAGCTTTCTTT
TRBV5-6	TRBJ2-7	NA	NA	CASSLPHTYEQYF	TGTGCCAGCAGCTTGCCCCACACGTACGAGCAGTACTTC
TRBV25-1	TRBJ2-1	NA	NA	CASTRGTHEQFF	TGTGCCAGCACTAGGGGCACGCATGAGCAGTTCTTC
TRBV19	TRBJ2-7	NA	NA	CASSYQGSSYEQYF	TGTGCCAGTAGTTACCAGGGGTCGTCCTACGAGCAGTACTTC
TRBV6-1	TRBJ2-7	NA	NA	CASSEEGAYEQYF	TGTGCCAGCAGTGAAGAAGGGGCCTACGAGCAGTACTTC
TRBV4-2	TRBJ2-5	NA	NA	CASSKWTGQEAQYF	TGTGCCAGCAGCAAATGGACGGGACAAGAGGCCCAGTACTTC
TRBV19	TRBJ1-1	NA	NA	CASSIAPAFPTEAFF	TGTGCCAGTAGTATAGCCCCCGCTTTCCCCACTGAAGCTTTCTTT
TRBV5-5	TRBJ1-2	NA	NA	CASTVTNFNYGYTF	TGTGCCAGCACGGTGACAAACTTTAACTATGGCTACACCTTC
TRBV6-1	TRBJ1-5	NA	NA	CASSETGTVSNQPQHF	TGTGCCAGCAGTGAAACCGGGACGGTTAGCAATCAGCCCCAGCATTTT
TRBV19	TRBJ2-1	NA	TRBD2	CASSEGLFSSYNEQFF	TGTGCCAGTAGTGAGGGACTATTTAGCTCCTACAATGAGCAGTTCTTC
TRBV7-2	TRBJ2-7	NA	NA	CASSSSGSGSYEQYF	TGTGCCAGCAGCTCTTCTGGTTCGGGCTCCTACGAGCAGTACTTC
TRBV5-1	TRBJ2-2	NA	NA	CASSLEGGELFF	TGCGCCAGCAGCTTGGAGGGCGGGGAGCTGTTTTTT
TRBV7-2	TRBJ1-5	NA	NA	CASSLSGQSNQPQHF	TGTGCCAGCAGCTTATCAGGACAGAGCAATCAGCCCCAGCATTTT
TRBV9	TRBJ1-2	NA	TRBD1	CASSGGSGQRLYGYTF	TGTGCCAGCAGCGGAGGGTCGGGACAGAGGCTCTATGGCTACACCTTC
TRBV7-4	TRBJ1-4	NA	NA	CASSNGTPNEKLFF	TGTGCCAGCAGCAACGGGACACCTAATGAAAAACTGTTTTTT
TRBV7-3	TRBJ2-1	NA	NA	CASSLEGRPYNEQFF	TGTGCCAGCAGCTTAGAGGGGAGACCATACAATGAGCAGTTCTTC
TRBV6-6	TRBJ2-7	NA	NA	CASSSREQYF	TGTGCCAGCAGTTCGCGCGAGCAGTACTTC
TRBV7-9	TRBJ1-1	NA	NA	CASSLEQVNTEAFF	TGTGCCAGCAGCTTAGAACAGGTGAACACTGAAGCTTTCTTT
TRBV6-5	TRBJ1-2	NA	TRBD1	CASSDRGRGYTF	TGTGCCAGCTCGGACAGGGGAAGGGGCTACACCTTC
TRBV7-9	TRBJ2-3	NA	TRBD1	CASSFRQGAGTDTQYF	TGTGCCAGCAGCTTTAGACAGGGGGCGGGCACAGATACGCAGTATTTT
TRBV6-5	TRBJ2-7	NA	TRBD2	CASSLGGISSYEQYF	TGTGCCAGCAGCCTCGGGGGGATTAGCTCCTACGAGCAGTACTTC
TRBV5-1	TRBJ1-1	NA	NA	CASSFNQGLSEAFF	TGCGCCAGCAGCTTTAATCAAGGGTTGTCTGAAGCTTTCTTT
TRBV5-1	TRBJ1-6	NA	NA	CASSLLGVGSPLHF	TGCGCCAGCAGCTTGCTGGGAGTAGGTTCACCCCTCCACTTT
TRBV6-5	TRBJ1-5	NA	NA	CASGRDSNQPQHF	TGTGCCAGCGGGAGGGATAGCAATCAGCCCCAGCATTTT
TRBV28	TRBJ2-7	once	NA	CASSLTQGEQYF	TGTGCCAGCAGTTTAACCCAGGGCGAGCAGTACTTC
TRBV7-2	TRBJ2-3	NA	NA	CASSPHTDTQYF	TGTGCCAGCAGCCCGCACACAGATACGCAGTATTTT
TRBV7-2	TRBJ2-7	NA	NA	CASSLALDSSYEQYF	TGTGCCAGCAGCTTAGCCCTAGATAGCTCCTACGAGCAGTACTTC
TRBV2	TRBJ1-5	NA	NA	CASNGQSAQPQHF	TGTGCCAGTAATGGACAGTCCGCTCAGCCCCAGCATTTT
TRBV29-1	TRBJ1-2	NA	TRBD1	CSAGMDRGSGYTF	TGCAGCGCGGGTATGGACAGGGGATCTGGCTACACCTTC
TRBV5-1	TRBJ1-1	NA	NA	CASSQGMNTEAFF	TGCGCCAGCAGTCAGGGGATGAACACTGAAGCTTTCTTT
TRBV5-1	TRBJ2-5	NA	NA	CASSFESKETQYF	TGCGCCAGCAGCTTCGAATCGAAGGAGACCCAGTACTTC
TRBV19	TRBJ1-4	NA	NA	CASNDLATNEKLFF	TGTGCCAGTAACGACCTTGCAACTAATGAAAAACTGTTTTTT
TRBV14	TRBJ1-2	NA	NA	CASSQDWWGAGGYTF	TGTGCCAGCAGCCAAGATTGGTGGGGGGCTGGAGGCTACACCTTC
TRBV6-5	TRBJ1-1	NA	NA	CASRRSAGPTEAFF	TGTGCCAGCAGAAGATCGGCAGGGCCGACTGAAGCTTTCTTT
TRBV11-2	TRBJ1-1	few	NA	CASSPPWVMNTEAFF	TGTGCCAGCAGCCCGCCTTGGGTTATGAACACTGAAGCTTTCTTT
TRBV5-1	TRBJ2-5	few	TRBD2	CASSPGLAGGQGAQYF	TGCGCCAGCAGCCCCGGACTAGCGGGGGGGCAAGGGGCCCAGTACTTC
TRBV2	TRBJ1-1	once	NA	CASSEGLRPNTEAFF	TGTGCCAGCAGTGAAGGTTTAAGGCCGAACACTGAAGCTTTCTTT
TRBV19	TRBJ1-6	NA	NA	CASSNTGDSPLHF	TGTGCCAGTAGTAATACAGGAGATTCACCCCTCCACTTT
TRBV4-1	TRBJ2-3	NA	NA	CASSRVAVSTDTQYF	TGCGCCAGCAGCCGAGTAGCGGTTAGCACAGATACGCAGTATTTT
TRBV27	TRBJ1-2	few	NA	CASSLSIGYGYTF	TGTGCCAGCAGTTTATCGATAGGGTATGGCTACACCTTC
TRBV5-5	TRBJ1-3	NA	NA	CASSRDSSGNTIYF	TGTGCCAGCAGCAGAGACAGCTCTGGAAACACCATATATTTT
TRBV14	TRBJ2-5	NA	NA	CASSRALLETQYF	TGTGCCAGCAGCCGAGCCTTGTTGGAGACCCAGTACTTC